The 24 T cell receptor beta chains presented below share a single source sample, sequenced in a study of shared clonotypes between healthy human individuals. This table comes from immunoSEQ multiplex PCR, and its TCRdb copy is limited to in-frame clones, with some not included. The sample includes 300,000 or so clones, 74% of them seen just once. Sequencing was done on a sample of memory CD4+ T cells sorted from blood. Indicated subset: CD45RA-negative fraction. The receptors come from a man in his thirties or forties in good health.

This clone turned up a few times. The chain uses TRBV9 and TRBJ2-2, with 7 bases that match TRBD2. V shed 4 bases, J shed 6 bases, and the junction held 9 bases outside the gene matches. The CDR3 runs 15 residues. The germline V gene has CDR1 SGDLS and CDR2 YYNGEE. CDR3 protein: CASSRGLVGSGELFF. CDR3 coding DNA: TGTGCCAGCAGCCGAGGACTAGTCGGATCCGGGGAGCTGTTTTTT.

This clone was observed many times. The genes are TRBV7-2 and TRBJ2-1; D not certain. Germline CDR1 reads SGHTA; CDR2 reads FQGNSA. The germline V and J ends were trimmed by 5 bases and 11 bases, with 19 bases remaining between them. The CDR3 covers 14 residues. The CDR3 region has the DNA TGTGCCAGCAGCGGAAGAAACACGTTCGAGAAGCAGTTCTTC. Translated: CASSGRNTFEKQFF. Using reference TRBV7-2 and TRBJ2-1 for the parts outside the CDR3, the full variable domain is GAGVSQSPSNKVTEKGKDVELRCDPISGHTALYWYRQSLGQGLEFLIYFQGNSAPDKSGLPSDRFSAERTGGSVSTLTIQRTQQEDSAVYLCASSGRNTFEKQFFGPGTRLTVL.

The chain carries TRBV6-5 and TRBJ2-1; TRBD2 aligns across 7 bases. Trimming cost V 5 bases and J 3 bases; bases outside gene matches: 4. Germline CDR1 reads MNHEY; CDR2 reads SVGAGI. The CDR3 extends over 14 amino acids. The CDR3 DNA reads TGTGCCAGCAGTGACGGGACTATCTACAATGAGCAGTTCTTC. Translating it yields CASSDGTIYNEQFF.

V is TRBV11-3 and J is TRBJ2-2; D possibly corresponds to TRBD1 (5 bases). CDR3 size: 15 residues. The germline CDR1 and CDR2 sequences are SGHNT and YENEEA. V lost 5 bases, J lost 3 bases, and 13 bases lay in between. CDR3: CASSPQGGYTGELFF. CDR3 sequence (DNA): TGTGCCAGCAGCCCCCAGGGTGGATACACCGGGGAGCTGTTTTTT.

The J gene is TRBJ2-6, the V gene TRBV7-2; D gene unclear. V lost 5 bases and J 0 bases, leaving 8 bases between the germline ends. The CDR3 covers 15 residues. Germline V gene lookup returns CDR1 SGHTA and CDR2 FQGNSA. As DNA, the CDR3 is TGTGCCAGCAGCGTAACAAGCTCTGGGGCCAACGTCCTGACTTTC. This gives the protein CASSVTSSGANVLTF. Supplemented by reference TRBV7-2 and TRBJ2-6, the full variable domain reads GAGVSQSPSNKVTEKGKDVELRCDPISGHTALYWYRQSLGQGLEFLIYFQGNSAPDKSGLPSDRFSAERTGGSVSTLTIQRTQQEDSAVYLCASSVTSSGANVLTFGAGSRLTVL.

The chain uses TRBV5-6 and TRBJ2-7; 8 bases line up with TRBD2. The CDR3 length is 18 residues. The germline gives CDR1 SGHDT, CDR2 YYEEEE. V lost 4 bases, J lost 4 bases, and 19 bases stayed unmatched. The CDR3 DNA reads as TGTGCCAGCAGCCTCAACCCAGCGGGAGCGACGGGGTCTTACGAGCAGTACTTC. It yields the protein CASSLNPAGATGSYEQYF.

The chain's CDR3 is CASSIAASRQSQPQHF. In nucleotides, the CDR3 is TGTGCCAGTAGTATAGCTGCGTCCAGGCAAAGCCAGCCCCAGCATTTT. The chain is built from TRBV19 and TRBJ1-5; D gene uncertain. In germline, CDR1 is LNHDA, CDR2 SQIVND (reference sequence). The ends were cut back, 1 base at V and 7 bases at J, with 17 bases in the middle. This CDR3 comprises 16 residues.

This sequence joins TRBV19 and TRBJ2-7; D is undetermined. This CDR3 is 14 amino acids long. Germline-derived CDR1 and CDR2 are LNHDA and SQIVND (reference sequence). Deletions cut 4 bases from V and 1 base from J, with 11 bases between. The CDR3 nucleotides are TGTGCCAGTAGTAAGTCCTCCAATTCCTACGAGCAGTACTTC. Its protein product is CASSKSSNSYEQYF. The complete variable domain, with remaining parts taken from reference TRBV19 and TRBJ2-7, reads DGGITQSPKYLFRKEGQNVTLSCEQNLNHDAMYWYRQDPGQGLRLIYYSQIVNDFQKGDIAEGYSVSREKKESFPLTVTSAQKNPTAFYLCASSKSSNSYEQYFGPGTRLTVT.

This chain uses TRBV7-6 with TRBJ2-3; D is tentatively TRBD1 or TRBD2 (5 bases each). Germline assignment: CDR1 SGHVS and CDR2 FNYEAQ. The CDR3 length is 16 residues. The V and J ends lost 5 bases and 3 bases respectively, with 18 bases between them. Here the CDR3 DNA reads TGTGCCAGCAGCCCTCTTGGAGGTAGGGGTACAGATACGCAGTATTTT. It codes for CASSPLGGRGTDTQYF.

The chain is built from TRBV11-2 and TRBJ2-5; the match to TRBD1 covers 8 bases. CDR1 SGHAT and CDR2 FQNNGV come from the germline V gene. The V segment lost 6 bases and the J segment 5 bases; nucleotides outside the gene matches: 8. The CDR3 sequence is 14 residues long. Here the CDR3 reads CASREDRGGETQYF. CDR3 in DNA: TGTGCCAGCAGAGAAGACAGGGGCGGGGAGACCCAGTACTTC.

The J gene is TRBJ2-4, the V gene TRBV11-2; the match to TRBD1 covers 9 bases. This CDR3 region has 16 residues. After removal of 7 bases from V and 0 bases from J, the junction contained 7 bases not matched to a gene. Germline V gene data show CDR1 as SGHAT and CDR2 as FQNNGV. The CDR3 sequence: CASNPTGGRAKNIQYF. The CDR3 DNA reads as TGTGCCAGCAACCCGACAGGGGGACGAGCCAAAAACATTCAGTACTTC.

The chain combines TRBV28 with TRBJ2-7, with 9 positions matching TRBD1. V shed 5 bases and J 7 bases; nucleotides not matched to a gene: 9. This CDR3 region has 14 residues. Germline V gene data show CDR1 as MDHEN and CDR2 as SYDVKM. The CDR3, as DNA: TGTGCCAGCAGTAGGGACAGGGTTATGGGTGAGCAGTACTTC. Its protein product is CASSRDRVMGEQYF.

The genes are TRBV27 and TRBJ1-1, with a tentative D call TRBD1 (5 bases). Germline V lookup: CDR1 MNHEY, CDR2 SMNVEV (reference sequence). This CDR3 region has 17 residues. Trimming left V 5 bases short and J 1 base short, with 20 bases between. CDR3 in DNA: TGTGCCAGCAGTCGGGGCGGGCGGGTTTCTCGGAACACTGAAGCTTTCTTT. Its protein is CASSRGGRVSRNTEAFF.

The chain employs TRBV29-1 and TRBJ2-7; D remains ambiguous. Trimming took 4 bases from V and 3 from J, leaving 7 bases between them. CDR3 length: 11 amino acids. The germline V gene encodes CDR1 SQVTM and CDR2 ANQGSEA. CDR3 coding DNA: TGCAGCGTTGCGTCGGTCTACGAGCAGTACTTC. Amino acids: CSVASVYEQYF.

This clone was counted ten times or more. The chain carries TRBV7-2 and TRBJ1-2; the D is unclear. This CDR3 is built from 16 residues. The germline V and J ends were trimmed by 2 bases and 2 bases, with 15 bases remaining between them. CDR1 is SGHTA and CDR2 is FQGNSA in the germline V gene. CDR3 coding DNA: TGTGCCAGCAGCTTATGGTCGGGGAGGACGAACTATGGCTACACCTTC. As protein: CASSLWSGRTNYGYTF.

This chain links TRBV7-8 with TRBJ2-2; no definite D call. The CDR3 is made up of 15 amino acids. The germline V and J ends were trimmed by 2 bases and 1 base, with 8 bases remaining between them. Germline V gene lookup returns CDR1 SGHVS and CDR2 FQNEAQ. CDR3 DNA sequence: TGTGCCAGCAGCTTATCGACACAGAACACCGGGGAGCTGTTTTTT. Protein sequence: CASSLSTQNTGELFF.

This clone appeared a few times. The V gene is TRBV10-3, the J gene TRBJ2-7; D is ambiguous. The CDR3 runs to 14 residues. V shed 2 bases and J shed 1 base, with 9 bases lying between them. Germline CDR1 reads ENHRY; CDR2 reads SYGVKD. In nucleotides, the CDR3 is TGTGCCATCAGTGAGCTCTATTTATCCTACGAGCAGTACTTC. This encodes CAISELYLSYEQYF.

The J gene is TRBJ2-5, the V gene TRBV6-1, with D tentatively TRBD1 or TRBD2 (5 bases each). Germline V gene lookup returns CDR1 MNHNS and CDR2 SASEGT. The CDR3 covers 13 residues. Trimming shortened V by 7 bases and J by 7 bases, and 16 bases separated the two germline ends. The CDR3 DNA reads TGTGCCAGCACTAGGGACCCCACAGGGACCCAGTACTTC. It is translated as CASTRDPTGTQYF.

This chain uses TRBV29-1 with TRBJ1-2; 10 positions match TRBD1. Germline V lookup: CDR1 SQVTM, CDR2 ANQGSEA. This CDR3 has 12 residues. The ends lost 6 bases at V and 6 bases at J; junction bases unmatched: 4. The CDR3 coding sequence is TGCAGCGTAGGGACAGGGGACGATGGCTACACCTTC. Protein: CSVGTGDDGYTF.

This sequence joins TRBV29-1 and TRBJ1-5; 9 bases align to TRBD1. Germline loops: CDR1 SQVTM, CDR2 ANQGSEA. The CDR3 loop spans 13 amino acids. Trimming cost V 6 bases and J 5 bases; bases outside gene matches: 5. CDR3 residues: CSVADRGDQPQHF. CDR3 coding DNA: TGCAGCGTCGCGGACAGGGGAGATCAGCCCCAGCATTTT.

Remarks on this clone: At the DNA level, this CDR3 is encoded by other sequences in the same sample as well. V and J are TRBV27 and TRBJ2-5; no firm D call. This CDR3 region has 13 residues. V was cut by 3 bases and J by 0 bases, with 5 bases left in between. Germline V gene lookup returns CDR1 MNHEY and CDR2 SMNVEV (reference sequence). CDR3 nucleotides: TGTGCCAGCAGTTTCAAGTACCAAGAGACCCAGTACTTC. Residues: CASSFKYQETQYF.

The chain carries TRBV14 and TRBJ1-3; D unresolved. Germline V gene data show CDR1 as SGHDN and CDR2 as FVKESK. Trimming pared 5 bases from V and 0 bases from J, leaving 8 bases between. CDR3 length: 14 amino acids. In nucleotides, the CDR3 is TGTGCCAGCAGCACGGGAGGCTCTGGAAACACCATATATTTT. This encodes CASSTGGSGNTIYF.

The chain has TRBV5-1 and TRBJ2-3; weak D call: TRBD1 (6 bases). The CDR3 is made up of 15 amino acids. V shed 2 bases and J shed 1 base, with 11 bases lying between them. Looked up from germline, CDR1 is SGHRS and CDR2 is YFSETQ. Here the CDR3 reads CASSFLSGGTDTQYF. As DNA, the CDR3 is TGCGCCAGCAGCTTTCTTTCAGGGGGCACAGATACGCAGTATTTT.

This clone was counted ten times or more. The rearrangement uses TRBV7-9 and TRBJ2-1; 11 bases fit TRBD2. Germline lookup yields CDR1 SEHNR and CDR2 FQNEAQ (reference sequence). The CDR3 is made up of 16 amino acids. Trimming took 2 bases from V and 2 from J; bases not matched to a gene: 2. CDR3 DNA: TGTGCCAGCAGCTTAACTAGCGGGAGCCCCTACAATGAGCAGTTCTTC. It encodes CASSLTSGSPYNEQFF. Full variable domain (missing parts from reference TRBV7-9 and TRBJ2-1): DTGVSQNPRHKITKRGQNVTFRCDPISEHNRLYWYRQTLGQGPEFLTYFQNEAQLEKSRLLSDRFSAERPKGSFSTLEIQRTEQGDSAMYLCASSLTSGSPYNEQFFGPGTRLTVL.